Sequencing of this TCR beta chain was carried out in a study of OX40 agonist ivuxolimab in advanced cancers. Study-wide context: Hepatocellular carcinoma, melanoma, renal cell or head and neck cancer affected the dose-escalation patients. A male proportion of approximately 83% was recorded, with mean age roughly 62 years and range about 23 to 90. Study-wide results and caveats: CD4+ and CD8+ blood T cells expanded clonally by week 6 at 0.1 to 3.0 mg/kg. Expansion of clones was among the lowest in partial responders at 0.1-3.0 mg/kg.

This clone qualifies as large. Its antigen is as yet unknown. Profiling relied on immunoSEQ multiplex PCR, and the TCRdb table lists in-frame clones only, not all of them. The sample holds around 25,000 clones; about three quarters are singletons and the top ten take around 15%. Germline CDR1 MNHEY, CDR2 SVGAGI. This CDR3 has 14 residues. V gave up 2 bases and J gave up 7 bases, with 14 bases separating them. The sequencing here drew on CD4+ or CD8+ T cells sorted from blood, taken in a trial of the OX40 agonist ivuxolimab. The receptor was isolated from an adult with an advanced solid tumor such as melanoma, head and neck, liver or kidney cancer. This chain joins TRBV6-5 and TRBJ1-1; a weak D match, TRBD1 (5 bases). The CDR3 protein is CASSYNGQLHEAFF. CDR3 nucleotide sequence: TGTGCCAGCAGTTACAACGGACAACTACATGAAGCTTTCTTT.